This T cell receptor (beta chain) is drawn from a study of PD-1 blockade in classical Hodgkin lymphoma. The assay was immunoSEQ multiplex PCR, and TCRdb's table has in-frame clones only and misses some. The sample carries roughly 97,000 clones, approximately 80% recorded once. The patients all showed relapse after autologous stem cell transplantation, while their brentuximab vedotin exposure varied. The starting material was peripheral blood mononuclear cells (PBMCs), obtained at baseline. This clonotype was obtained from a human donor with classical Hodgkin lymphoma.

CDR3 nucleotides: TGTGCCAGCAGCTTGGACGCTAGCGGGAGGACGGGTGAGCAGTTCTTC. This sequence encodes CASSLDASGRTGEQFF. This chain links TRBV5-4 with TRBJ2-1, with TRBD2 matching 11 bases. The CDR3 totals 16 residues. The V gene end was trimmed by 0 bases and the J gene end by 9 bases; junction bases not matched to a gene: 8. The V gene's germline CDR1 is SGHNT and CDR2 YYREEE (reference sequence). Full variable domain (missing parts from reference TRBV5-4 and TRBJ2-1): ETGVTQSPTHLIKTRGQQVTLRCSSQSGHNTVSWYQQALGQGPQFIFQYYREEENGRGNFPPRFSGLQFPNYSSELNVNALELDDSALYLCASSLDASGRTGEQFFGPGTRLTVL.